This T cell receptor (beta chain) derives from a study of graft-versus-host responses after intestinal transplantation. Study context: Induction using anti-thymocyte globulin, followed by tacrolimus and steroids for 3 to 4 years, was given to all recipients. Study-wide points: In patients with graft-donor T cell macrochimerism, allograft graft-versus-host to host-versus-graft clonal ratios were high. In recipient marrow, GvH clones were found, and some appeared first in ileum or blood. Declining HvG levels early post-transplant were linked to peak circulating GvH clone levels.

As to this clone: What it binds is not known.

Germline CDR1 reads LNHDA; CDR2 reads SQIVND (reference sequence). V gave up 8 bases and J gave up 0 bases, with 5 bases separating them. The CDR3 covers 11 residues. TCRdb keeps only in-frame clones here, not all; method: immunoSEQ multiplex PCR. The table shows about 85,000 clones, with around 93% occurring only once. The chain recombines TRBV19 with TRBJ2-7; D call uncertain. This sequence originates from a human donor who was the organ donor for an intestinal transplant. This material consisted of unstimulated CD8+ T cells sorted from spleen or lymph node cells, taken before transplant. DNA of the CDR3: TGTGCCAGTGCTAACTCCTACGAGCAGTACTTC. Translated: CASANSYEQYF.